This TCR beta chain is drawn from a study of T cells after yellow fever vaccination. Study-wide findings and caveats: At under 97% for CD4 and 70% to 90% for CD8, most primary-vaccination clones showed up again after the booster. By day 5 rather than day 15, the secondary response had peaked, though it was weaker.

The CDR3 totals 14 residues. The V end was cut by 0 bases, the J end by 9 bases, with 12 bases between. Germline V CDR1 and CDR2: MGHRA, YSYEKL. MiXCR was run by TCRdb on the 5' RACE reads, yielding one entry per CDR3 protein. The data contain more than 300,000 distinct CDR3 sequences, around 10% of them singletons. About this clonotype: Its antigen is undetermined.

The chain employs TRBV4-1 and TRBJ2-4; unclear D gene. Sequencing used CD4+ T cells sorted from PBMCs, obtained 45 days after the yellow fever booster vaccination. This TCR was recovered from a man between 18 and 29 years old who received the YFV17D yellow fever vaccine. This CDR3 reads CASSQEGFGTIQYF. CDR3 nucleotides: TGCGCCAGCAGCCAAGAAGGTTTTGGAACCATTCAGTACTTC.